What follows are 10 T cell receptor beta chains derived from one specimen sequenced in a study of regulatory T cells in long-lasting Graves disease. Library construction for TCR beta used iRepertoire HTBI primers and Arm-PCR of CDR3 regions. Each CDR3 protein gets one entry after TCRdb re-called the multiplex PCR reads with MiXCR. The sample shows about 210,000 distinct CDR3 sequences, less than 20% of them seen only once. This sample's time point: newly diagnosed GD, antithyroid drugs for less than 3 months. The TCR library was made from RNA that had been extracted from PBMCs in TRIzol. Separately, the same data were catalogued under a study of T cells in Graves' hyperthyroidism and ophthalmopathy.

Sequences were derived from peripheral blood mononuclear cells (PBMCs), sampled at new diagnosis, from a patient treated with antithyroid drugs. The receptors stem from a woman aged 25 to 45 with Graves disease.

Ten or more counts support this clonotype. The chain combines TRBV6-2 or TRBV6-3 with TRBJ2-2; a weak D match, TRBD2 (5 bases). CDR1 MNHEY and CDR2 SVGEGT come from the germline V gene. With 5 bases removed from V and 2 bases from J, the gap between germline ends came to 9 bases. The CDR3 runs 14 residues. The DNA for the CDR3 is TGTGCCAGCAGTGCCGGGATAAACACCGGGGAGCTGTTTTTT. Its translation: CASSAGINTGELFF.

This clonotype was seen once. The chain links TRBV28 to TRBJ2-5, with a tentative D call TRBD2 (5 bases). Judging by the DNA end, TRBJ2-1 fits better; the J call may be wrong. CDR3 length: 12 amino acids. Germline loops: CDR1 MDHEN, CDR2 SYDVKM. CDR3: CASSLASYEQFF. CDR3 DNA sequence: TGTGCCAGCAGTTTAGCTAGCTACGAGCAGTTCTTC.

This clonotype was seen more than once but under ten times. V usage is TRBV27 and J usage is TRBJ2-1, with 7 bases lining up with TRBD2. With V trimmed by 0 bases and J by 8 bases, 16 bases remained unmatched. Germline V CDR1 and CDR2: MNHEY, SMNVEV (reference sequence). This CDR3 is 18 amino acids long. CDR3: CASSLSRGRVPLWDEQFF. The CDR3 nucleotides are TGTGCCAGCAGTTTATCTCGCGGGAGAGTCCCCCTTTGGGATGAGCAGTTCTTC.

To note about this clonotype: Given a much more abundant clone one base away, this may be a read error. The chain has TRBV3-1 and TRBJ2-3; 9 bases fit TRBD1. V trimming: 6 bases; J trimming: 4 bases; junction bases outside the gene matches: 8. This CDR3 comprises 15 residues. Germline values: CDR1 LGHDT, CDR2 YNNKEL (reference sequence). CDR3 DNA sequence: TGTGCCAGCAGGTTGAAAACAGGGGGCGCAGATACGCAGTATTTT. Residues: CASRLKTGGADTQYF.

At least ten counts were recorded for this clonotype. The V and J genes are TRBV25-1 and TRBJ2-3; TRBD1 might be the D (5 bases). Looked up from germline, CDR1 is MGHDK and CDR2 is SYGVNS. Trimming took off 3 bases at V and 0 bases at J, with 13 bases between the two ends. This CDR3 comprises 16 residues. The CDR3 nucleotides are TGTGCCAGCAGTGATCCTAGGGGCCCAAGCACAGATACGCAGTATTTT. Translated: CASSDPRGPSTDTQYF.

The sample holds many counts of this clonotype. The chain carries TRBV14 and TRBJ2-1; possibly TRBD1 for D (5 bases). This CDR3 is 15 amino acids long. Trimming left V 0 bases short and J 8 bases short, with 14 bases between. The germline V gene has CDR1 SGHDN and CDR2 FVKESK. The CDR3, as DNA: TGTGCCAGCAGCCAAGATCCACCGTTAGGGGATGAGCAGTTCTTC. Protein product: CASSQDPPLGDEQFF.

This clonotype was recorded a few times. The chain links TRBV24-1 to TRBJ2-1; 10 bases map to TRBD2. The length of the CDR3 is 19 residues. Trimming at V came to 2 bases and at J to 8 bases, leaving 17 bases not matched to a gene. Germline-derived CDR1 and CDR2 are KGHDR and SFDVKD. The CDR3 bases are TGTGCCACCAGTGATTCCCTCGGGACTAGCGCGTCAAGTAGCGATGAGCAGTTCTTC. Amino acids: CATSDSLGTSASSSDEQFF.

V gene TRBV3-1 combines with J gene TRBJ2-2; perhaps TRBD2 as D (6 bases). V gave up 5 bases and J gave up 6 bases, with 16 bases separating them. CDR1 LGHDT and CDR2 YNNKEL come from the germline V gene (reference sequence). The CDR3 length is 15 residues. The CDR3 DNA reads TGTGCCAGCAGCTTAGCTAGGGAGGAGGCCGGGGAGCTGTTTTTT. It specifies CASSLAREEAGELFF.

There are many counts of this clonotype. The chain couples TRBV9 to TRBJ2-7; 11 bases fit TRBD1. The germline V gene encodes CDR1 SGDLS and CDR2 YYNGEE. This CDR3 comprises 16 residues. J was trimmed by 5 bases and V by 3 bases; bases with no gene match: 10. CDR3 region: CASSAGTGGQKDEQYF. The CDR3 coding sequence is TGTGCCAGCAGCGCCGGGACAGGGGGACAAAAGGACGAGCAGTACTTC.

At least ten counts were recorded for this clonotype. V usage is TRBV5-8 and J usage is TRBJ2-1, with 11 bases fitting TRBD2. The CDR3 extends over 19 amino acids. CDR1 and CDR2 from the germline V gene are SGHTS and YDEGEE. The V and J ends lost 0 bases and 0 bases, in that order; junction bases with no gene match: 8. The CDR3: CASSLGLAGGLSSYNEQFF. DNA of the CDR3: TGTGCCAGCAGCTTGGGGCTAGCGGGGGGCCTGAGCTCCTACAATGAGCAGTTCTTC.